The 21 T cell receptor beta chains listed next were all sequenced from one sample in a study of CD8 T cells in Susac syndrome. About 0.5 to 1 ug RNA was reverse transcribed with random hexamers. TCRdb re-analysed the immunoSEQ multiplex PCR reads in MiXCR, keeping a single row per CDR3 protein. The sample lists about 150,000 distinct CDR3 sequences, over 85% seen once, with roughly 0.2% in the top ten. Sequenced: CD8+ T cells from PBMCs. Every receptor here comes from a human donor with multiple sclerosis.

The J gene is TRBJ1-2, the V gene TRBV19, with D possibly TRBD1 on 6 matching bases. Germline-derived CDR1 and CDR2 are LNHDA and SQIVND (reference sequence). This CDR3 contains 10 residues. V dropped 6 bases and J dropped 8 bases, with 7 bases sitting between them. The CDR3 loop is CASSRGGYTF. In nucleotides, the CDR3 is TGTGCCAGTAGCAGGGGAGGCTACACCTTC.

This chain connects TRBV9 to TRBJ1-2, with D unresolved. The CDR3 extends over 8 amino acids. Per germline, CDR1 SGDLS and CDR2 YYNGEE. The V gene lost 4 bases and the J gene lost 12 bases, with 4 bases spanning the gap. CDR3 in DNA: TGTGCCAGCAGCCCGAACACCTTC. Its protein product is CASSPNTF.

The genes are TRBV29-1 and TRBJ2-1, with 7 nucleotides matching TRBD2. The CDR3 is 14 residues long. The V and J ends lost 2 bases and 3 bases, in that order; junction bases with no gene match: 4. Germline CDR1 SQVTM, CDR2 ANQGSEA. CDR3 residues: CSVEYSGFYNEQFF. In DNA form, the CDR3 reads TGCAGCGTTGAATATAGCGGGTTCTACAATGAGCAGTTCTTC.

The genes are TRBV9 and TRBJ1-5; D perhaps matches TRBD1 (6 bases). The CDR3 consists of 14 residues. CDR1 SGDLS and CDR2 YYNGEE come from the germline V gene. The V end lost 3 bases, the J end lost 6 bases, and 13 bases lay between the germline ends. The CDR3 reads CASSGGTGIQPQHF. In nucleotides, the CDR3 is TGTGCCAGCAGCGGGGGAACAGGGATTCAGCCCCAGCATTTT.

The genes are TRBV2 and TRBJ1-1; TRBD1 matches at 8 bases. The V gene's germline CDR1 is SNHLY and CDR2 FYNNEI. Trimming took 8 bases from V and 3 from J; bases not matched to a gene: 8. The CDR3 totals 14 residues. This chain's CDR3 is CASGYQGAYTEAFF. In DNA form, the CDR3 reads TGTGCCAGCGGGTACCAGGGGGCCTACACTGAAGCTTTCTTT.

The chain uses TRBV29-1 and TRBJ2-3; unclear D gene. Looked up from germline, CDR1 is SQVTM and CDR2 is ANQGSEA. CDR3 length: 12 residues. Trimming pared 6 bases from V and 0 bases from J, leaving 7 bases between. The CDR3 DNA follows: TGCAGCGTAAGGACCAGCACAGATACGCAGTATTTT. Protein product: CSVRTSTDTQYF.

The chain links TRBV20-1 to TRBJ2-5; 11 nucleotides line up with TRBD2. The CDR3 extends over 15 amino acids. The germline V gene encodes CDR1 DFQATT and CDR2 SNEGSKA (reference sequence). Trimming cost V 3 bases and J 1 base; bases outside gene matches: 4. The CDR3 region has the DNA TGCAGTGCTAGGCAACTAGCGGGGGTCCAAGAGACCCAGTACTTC. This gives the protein CSARQLAGVQETQYF.

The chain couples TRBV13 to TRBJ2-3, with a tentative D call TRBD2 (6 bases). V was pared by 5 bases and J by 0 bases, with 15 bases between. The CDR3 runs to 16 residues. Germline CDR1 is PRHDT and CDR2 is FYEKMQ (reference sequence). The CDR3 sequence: CASSPDGLSSTDTQYF. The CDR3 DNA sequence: TGTGCCAGCAGCCCCGACGGACTATCTAGCACAGATACGCAGTATTTT.

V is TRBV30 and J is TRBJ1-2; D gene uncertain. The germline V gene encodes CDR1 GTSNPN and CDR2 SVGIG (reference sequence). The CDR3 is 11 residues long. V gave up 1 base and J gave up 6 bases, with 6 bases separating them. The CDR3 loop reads CAWSGGHGYTF. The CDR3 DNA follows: TGTGCCTGGAGTGGAGGTCATGGCTACACCTTC.

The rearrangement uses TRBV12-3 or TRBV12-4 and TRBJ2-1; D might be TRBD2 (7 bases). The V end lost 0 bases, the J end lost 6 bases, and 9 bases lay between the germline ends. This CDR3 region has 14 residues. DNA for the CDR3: TGTGCCAGCAGTTTAGCGGGGGGGCGCAATGAGCAGTTCTTC. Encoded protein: CASSLAGGRNEQFF.

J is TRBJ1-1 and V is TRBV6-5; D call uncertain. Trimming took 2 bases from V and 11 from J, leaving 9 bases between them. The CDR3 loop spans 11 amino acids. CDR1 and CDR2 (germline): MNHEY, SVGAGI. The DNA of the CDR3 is TGTGCCAGCAGTTACGAGAGGAGGGCTTTCTTT. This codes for CASSYERRAFF.

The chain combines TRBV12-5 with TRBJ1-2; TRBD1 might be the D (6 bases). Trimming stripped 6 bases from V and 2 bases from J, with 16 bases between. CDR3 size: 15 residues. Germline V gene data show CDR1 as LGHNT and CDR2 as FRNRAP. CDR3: CASGHGTFANYGYTF. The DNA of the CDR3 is TGTGCTAGTGGCCATGGGACATTCGCCAACTATGGCTACACCTTC.

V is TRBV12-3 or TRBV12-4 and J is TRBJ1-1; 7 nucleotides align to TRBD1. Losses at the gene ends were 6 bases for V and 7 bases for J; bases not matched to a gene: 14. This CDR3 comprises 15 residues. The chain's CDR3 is CASSPPEGAKLEAFF. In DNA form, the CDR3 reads TGTGCCAGCAGCCCGCCCGAGGGGGCGAAGCTTGAAGCTTTCTTT.

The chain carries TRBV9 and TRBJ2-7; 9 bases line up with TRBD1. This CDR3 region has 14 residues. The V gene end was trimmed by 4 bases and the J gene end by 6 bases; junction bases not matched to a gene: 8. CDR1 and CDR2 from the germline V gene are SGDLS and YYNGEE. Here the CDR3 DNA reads TGTGCCAGCAGCCCACAGGGGGCTATTGGCGAGCAGTACTTC. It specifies CASSPQGAIGEQYF.

The CDR3 DNA reads TGTGCCAGCAGCTTGGACTTCAACACTGAAGCTTTCTTT. It translates to CASSLDFNTEAFF. This rearrangement joins TRBV5-5 to TRBJ1-1; D gene unclear. CDR3 length: 13 residues. The germline V and J ends were trimmed by 0 bases and 2 bases, with 5 bases remaining between them. Germline assignment: CDR1 SGHKS and CDR2 YYEKEE (reference sequence).

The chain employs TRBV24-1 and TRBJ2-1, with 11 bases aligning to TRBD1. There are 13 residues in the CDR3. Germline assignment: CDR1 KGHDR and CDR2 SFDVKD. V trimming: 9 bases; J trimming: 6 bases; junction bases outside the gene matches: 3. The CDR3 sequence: CATGQGAGNEQFF. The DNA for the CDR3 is TGTGCCACCGGACAGGGGGCCGGCAATGAGCAGTTCTTC.

The DNA for the CDR3 is TGTGCCACCAGTTGGGAGGGTGAAGCTTTCTTT. Translating it yields CATSWEGEAFF. The V and J genes are TRBV24-1 and TRBJ1-1, with D hard to call. The V gene lost 6 bases and the J gene lost 7 bases, with 8 bases spanning the gap. The CDR3 loop spans 11 amino acids. Germline V lookup: CDR1 KGHDR, CDR2 SFDVKD.

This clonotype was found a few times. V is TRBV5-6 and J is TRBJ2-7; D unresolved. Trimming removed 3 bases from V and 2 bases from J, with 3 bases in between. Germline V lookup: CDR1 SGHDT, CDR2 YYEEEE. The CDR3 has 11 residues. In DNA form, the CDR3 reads TGTGCCAGCAGCTCCGCCTACGAGCAGTACTTC. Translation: CASSSAYEQYF.

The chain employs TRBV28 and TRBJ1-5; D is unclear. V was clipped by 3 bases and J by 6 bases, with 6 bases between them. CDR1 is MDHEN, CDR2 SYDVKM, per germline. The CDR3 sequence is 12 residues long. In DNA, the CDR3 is TGTGCCAGCAGTTTCATTGGTCAGCCCCAGCATTTT. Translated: CASSFIGQPQHF.

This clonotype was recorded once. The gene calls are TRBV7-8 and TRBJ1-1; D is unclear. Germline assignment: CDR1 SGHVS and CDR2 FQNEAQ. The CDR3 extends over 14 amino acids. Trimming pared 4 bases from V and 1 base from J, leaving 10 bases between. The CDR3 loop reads CASSSSVSNTEAFF. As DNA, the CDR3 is TGTGCCAGCAGCTCCTCCGTCTCGAACACTGAAGCTTTCTTT.

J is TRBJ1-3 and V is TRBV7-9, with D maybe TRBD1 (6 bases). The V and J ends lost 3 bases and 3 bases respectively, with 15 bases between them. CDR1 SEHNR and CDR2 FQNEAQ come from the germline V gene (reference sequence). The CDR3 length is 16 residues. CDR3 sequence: CASSFGGTEDGNTIYF. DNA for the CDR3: TGTGCCAGCAGCTTTGGGGGCACTGAGGATGGAAACACCATATATTTT.